This T cell receptor beta chain originates from a study of blood T cell repertoires in COVID-19. About the research overall: Researchers got acute and convalescent COVID-19 samples from the United States, Italy and Spain. PBMCs, B-cell-depleted T cells, or T cells provided the cDNA or gDNA that made up the material.

Per the study methods: Estimates of nucleated cell counts were drawn from the amplification of reference gene primers. Here immunoSEQ multiplex PCR was the method, and the copy in TCRdb shows in-frame clones only, minus some. The DNA was the basis for D and trimming; V, J and clone size are from that table. The sample contains 300,000 or so clones, approximately 86% of which appear only once. The clonotype originates from a man between 65 and 85 years old with acute or convalescent COVID-19. Sequencing used peripheral blood.

The CDR3: CASSLGDGPSGTQYF. CDR3 sequence (DNA): TGCGCCAGCAGCTTGGGAGACGGTCCCTCAGGGACCCAGTACTTC. The chain employs TRBV5-1 and TRBJ2-5; D remains ambiguous. Germline loops: CDR1 SGHRS, CDR2 YFSETQ. The CDR3 has 15 amino acids. The V end was cut by 0 bases, the J end by 7 bases, with 16 bases between. Using reference TRBV5-1 and TRBJ2-5 for the parts outside the CDR3, the full variable domain is KAGVTQTPRYLIKTRGQQVTLSCSPISGHRSVSWYQQTPGQGLQFLFEYFSETQRNKGNFPGRFSGRQFSNSRSEMNVSTLELGDSALYLCASSLGDGPSGTQYFGPGTRLLVL.